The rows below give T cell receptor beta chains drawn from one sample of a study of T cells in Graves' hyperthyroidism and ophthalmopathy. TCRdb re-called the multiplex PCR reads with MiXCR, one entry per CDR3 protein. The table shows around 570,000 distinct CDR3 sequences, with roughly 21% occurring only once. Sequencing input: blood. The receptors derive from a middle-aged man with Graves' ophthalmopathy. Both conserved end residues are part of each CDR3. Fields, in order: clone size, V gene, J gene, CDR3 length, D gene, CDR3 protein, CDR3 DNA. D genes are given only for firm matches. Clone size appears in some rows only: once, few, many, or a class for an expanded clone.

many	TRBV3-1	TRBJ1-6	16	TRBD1	CASSQGQGPYGSPLHF	TGTGCCAGCAGCCAAGGACAGGGACCCTATGGGTCACCCCTCCACTTT
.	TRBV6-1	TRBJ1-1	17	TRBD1	CASSDKGQGLSGTEAFF	TGTGCCAGCAGTGACAAGGGACAGGGACTTTCGGGCACTGAAGCTTTCTTT
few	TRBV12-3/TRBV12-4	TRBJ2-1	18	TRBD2	CASSLNSGGQSYHNEQFF	TGTGCCAGCAGTTTAAATAGCGGGGGCCAATCATACCACAATGAGCAGTTCTTC
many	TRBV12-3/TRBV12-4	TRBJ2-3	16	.	CASTITRQALTDTQYF	TGTGCCAGCACCATAACGCGACAGGCGCTCACAGATACGCAGTATTTT
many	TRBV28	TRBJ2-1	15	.	CASSTPRTTNNEQFF	TGTGCCAGCAGCACCCCCCGGACTACCAACAATGAGCAGTTCTTC
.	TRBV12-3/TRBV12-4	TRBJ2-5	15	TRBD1	CASSPLTGMEETQYF	TGTGCCAGCAGTCCACTGACAGGGATGGAAGAGACCCAGTACTTC
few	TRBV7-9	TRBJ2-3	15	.	CASRGRTRGTDTQYF	TGTGCCAGCAGAGGACGGACTCGGGGCACAGATACGCAGTATTTT
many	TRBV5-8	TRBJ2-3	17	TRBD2	CASSWAGSSGGRDTQYF	TGTGCCAGCAGCTGGGCGGGCTCTAGCGGGGGACGGGATACGCAGTATTTT
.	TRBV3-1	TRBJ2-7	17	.	CASSQGGGVNRVYEQYF	TGTGCCAGCAGCCAAGGCGGGGGCGTGAACAGGGTCTACGAGCAGTACTTC
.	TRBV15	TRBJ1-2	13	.	CATSREDNYGYTF	TGTGCCACCAGCAGAGAGGACAACTATGGCTACACCTTC
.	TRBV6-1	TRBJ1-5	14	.	CASSAPGHNQPQHF	TGTGCCAGCAGTGCTCCGGGACACAATCAGCCCCAGCATTTT
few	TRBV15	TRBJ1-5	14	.	CATQGPNSNQPQHF	TGTGCCACCCAGGGCCCAAATAGCAATCAGCCCCAGCATTTT
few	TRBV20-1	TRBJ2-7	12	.	CSARTEKYEQYF	TGCAGTGCACGGACGGAGAAGTACGAGCAGTACTTC
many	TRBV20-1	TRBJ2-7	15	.	CSARVLAYPPYEQYF	TGCAGTGCTAGGGTTCTGGCCTATCCCCCATACGAGCAGTACTTC
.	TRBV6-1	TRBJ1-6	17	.	CASSEALLGVGISPLHF	TGTGCCAGCAGTGAAGCGCTTCTGGGTGTTGGGATTTCACCCCTCCACTTT
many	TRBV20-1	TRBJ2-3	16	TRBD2	CSATRWTSGNTDTQYF	TGCAGTGCTACACGATGGACTAGCGGGAATACAGATACGCAGTATTTT
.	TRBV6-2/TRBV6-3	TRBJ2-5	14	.	CASAPGGPQGTQYF	TGTGCCAGCGCGCCCGGGGGCCCCCAGGGGACCCAGTACTTC
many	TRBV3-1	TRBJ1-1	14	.	CASSRQEGGTEAFF	TGTGCCAGCAGCCGCCAAGAGGGGGGCACTGAAGCTTTCTTT
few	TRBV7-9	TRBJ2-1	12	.	CASTQGGAWVFF	TGTGCCAGCACCCAGGGGGGCGCCTGGGTGTTCTTC
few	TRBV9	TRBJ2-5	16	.	CASSVGGDQVYETQYF	TGTGCCAGCAGCGTAGGAGGGGATCAGGTATATGAGACCCAGTACTTC
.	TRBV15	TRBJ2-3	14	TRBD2	CATSRDRGGDTQYF	TGTGCCACCAGCAGAGATCGGGGGGGAGATACGCAGTATTTT
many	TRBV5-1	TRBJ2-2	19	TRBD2	CASSIRTSGLYANTGELFF	TGCGCCAGCAGCATCCGGACTAGCGGGCTCTACGCGAACACCGGGGAGCTGTTTTTT
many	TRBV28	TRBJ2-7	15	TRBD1	CASSEGQLETYEQYF	TGTGCCAGCAGTGAGGGACAGTTAGAAACCTACGAGCAGTACTTC
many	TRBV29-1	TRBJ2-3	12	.	CSAETATDTQYF	TGCAGCGCTGAGACAGCAACAGATACGCAGTATTTT
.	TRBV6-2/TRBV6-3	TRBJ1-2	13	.	CASSFGEPGGYAF	TGTGCCAGCAGTTTCGGAGAGCCCGGTGGCTACGCCTTC
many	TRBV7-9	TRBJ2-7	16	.	CASSFTMTDFSYEQYF	TGTGCCAGCAGCTTTACCATGACAGACTTCTCCTACGAGCAGTACTTC
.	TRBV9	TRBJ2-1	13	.	CASSVGGGNEQFF	TGTGCCAGCAGCGTAGGAGGGGGCAATGAGCAGTTCTTC
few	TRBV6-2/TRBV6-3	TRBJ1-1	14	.	CATGPFGGGTEAFF	TGTGCCACAGGACCTTTTGGCGGAGGCACTGAAGCTTTCTTT
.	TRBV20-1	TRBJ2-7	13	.	CSARPFGSYEQYF	TGCAGTGCCCGACCGTTTGGGTCCTACGAGCAGTACTTC
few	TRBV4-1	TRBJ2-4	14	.	CASSQVLGQDIQYF	TGCGCCAGCAGCCAAGTTCTAGGGCAGGACATTCAGTACTTC
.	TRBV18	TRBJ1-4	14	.	CASSPRGPNEKLFF	TGTGCCAGCTCACCTAGGGGCCCTAATGAAAAACTGTTTTTT
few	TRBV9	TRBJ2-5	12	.	CASSVDGETQYF	TGTGCCAGCAGCGTGGACGGGGAGACCCAGTACTTC
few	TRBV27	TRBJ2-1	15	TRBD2	CASSFRTSGSDEQFF	TGTGCCAGCAGTTTTCGGACTAGCGGGTCGGATGAGCAGTTCTTC
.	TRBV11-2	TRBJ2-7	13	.	CASSLARYYEQYF	TGTGCCAGCAGCTTAGCCAGATACTACGAGCAGTACTTC
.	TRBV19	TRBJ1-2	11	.	CASRSSGGYTF	TGTGCCAGTAGATCAAGTGGGGGCTACACCTTC
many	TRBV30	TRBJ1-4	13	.	CAWSVLVGEKLFF	TGTGCCTGGAGTGTTTTGGTGGGGGAAAAACTGTTTTTT
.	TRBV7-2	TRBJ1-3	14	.	CASSFENGGNTIYF	TGTGCCAGCAGCTTTGAAAACGGTGGAAACACCATATATTTT
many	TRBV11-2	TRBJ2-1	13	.	CASSLGQYNEQFF	TGTGCCAGCAGCTTAGGACAGTACAATGAGCAGTTCTTC
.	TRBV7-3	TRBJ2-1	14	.	CASSRGLGGDEQFF	TGTGCCAGCAGCCGGGGGCTAGGAGGAGATGAGCAGTTCTTC
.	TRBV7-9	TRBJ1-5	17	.	CASSLGGGRAYNQPQHF	TGTGCCAGCAGCTTAGGGGGCGGCAGGGCCTACAATCAGCCCCAGCATTTT
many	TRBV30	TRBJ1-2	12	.	CAWSLSGYGYTF	TGTGCCTGGAGTCTCTCAGGGTATGGCTACACCTTC
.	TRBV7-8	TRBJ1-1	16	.	CASSSGRDAGNTEAFF	TGTGCCAGCAGCTCCGGACGGGACGCGGGGAACACTGAAGCTTTCTTT
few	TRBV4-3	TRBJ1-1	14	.	CASSQANLNTEAFF	TGCGCCAGCAGCCAAGCAAATCTGAACACTGAAGCTTTCTTT
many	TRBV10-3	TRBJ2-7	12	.	CAISVGTYEQYF	TGTGCCATCAGTGTGGGGACATACGAGCAGTACTTC
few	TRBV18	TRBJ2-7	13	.	CASSRTDPGEQYF	TGTGCCAGCTCACGAACGGATCCGGGGGAGCAGTACTTC
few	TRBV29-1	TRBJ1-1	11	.	CSVARATEAFF	TGCAGCGTTGCCAGGGCCACTGAAGCTTTCTTT
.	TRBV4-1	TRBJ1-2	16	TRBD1	CASSQVGQGIRYGYTF	TGCGCCAGCAGCCAGGTTGGACAGGGAATTCGATATGGCTACACCTTC
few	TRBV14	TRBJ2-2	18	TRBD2	CASSLTSGTLMLTGELFF	TGTGCCAGCAGCCTGACTAGCGGGACCCTAATGTTGACCGGGGAGCTGTTTTTT
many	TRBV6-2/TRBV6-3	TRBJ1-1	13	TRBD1	CASTGQTYTEAFF	TGTGCCAGCACGGGACAGACTTACACTGAAGCTTTCTTT